These 2 T cell receptor beta chains were all obtained from the same sample, sequenced in a study of beta chain features in type 1 diabetes (dated by TCRdb to 2017 to 2018). Broader findings and caveats from the paper: In all four CD4+ subsets, TCRB CDR3 length was moderately but significantly shorter in type 1 diabetes patients.

No antigens are known for them. The method was the immunoSEQ multiplex PCR assay. The entire amount of isolated RNA was reverse transcribed using the High Capacity cDNA Reverse Transcription Kit, so the sequenced TCRB transcripts were expressed ones. This is the immuneACCESS table as TCRdb keeps it, with only in-frame sequences that have V and J called. A part of the clones is gone; compared with another copy, unresolved V genes explain less than half, and the rest is unexplained. Recorded for this sample are about 650,000 clones; around 12% of them occurred a single time. The ten most abundant clones make up around 0.12% of the sample. Sequencing input: naive CD4+ T cells from blood. The cell subset or site label, read with the paper, signifies: true naive CD4+ T cells. All receptors derive from a man aged 25-40 years with type 1 diabetes.

This clone was observed a handful of times. The chain recombines TRBV29-1 with TRBJ1-1, with D unresolved. Trimming stripped 3 bases from V and 5 bases from J, with 19 bases between. CDR3 length: 15 amino acids. Germline V gene lookup returns CDR1 SQVTM and CDR2 ANQGSEA. The CDR3 nucleotides read TGCAGCGTTGAGCTGTCGGGAAAGGGTGTAACTGAAGCTTTCTTT. It is translated as CSVELSGKGVTEAFF.

The CDR3 loop reads CASSQDVLERTIYF. The CDR3 DNA sequence: TGCGCCAGCAGCCAAGACGTCCTGGAAAGGACCATATATTTT. The V call is TRBV4-1, the J call TRBJ1-3, with D hard to call. V was cut by 0 bases and J by 10 bases, with 13 bases left in between. This CDR3 contains 14 residues. The germline V gene encodes CDR1 MGHRA and CDR2 YSYEKL.